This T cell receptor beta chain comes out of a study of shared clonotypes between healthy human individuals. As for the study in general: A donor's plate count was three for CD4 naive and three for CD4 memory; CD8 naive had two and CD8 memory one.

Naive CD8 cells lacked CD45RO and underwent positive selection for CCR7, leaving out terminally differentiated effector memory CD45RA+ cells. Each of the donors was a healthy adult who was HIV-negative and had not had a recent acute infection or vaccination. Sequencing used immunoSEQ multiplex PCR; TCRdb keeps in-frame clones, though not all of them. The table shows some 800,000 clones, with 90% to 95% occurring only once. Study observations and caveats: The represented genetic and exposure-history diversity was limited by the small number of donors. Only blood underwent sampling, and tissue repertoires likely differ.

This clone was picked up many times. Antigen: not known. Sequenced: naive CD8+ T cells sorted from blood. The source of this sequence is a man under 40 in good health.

In DNA, the CDR3 is TGTGCCAGCAGCTCTAGCGGGAGCTCCTACAATGAGCAGTTCTTC. Translating gives CASSSSGSSYNEQFF. The chain employs TRBV6-1 and TRBJ2-1, with TRBD2 identical over 10 bases. The CDR3 is 15 amino acids. The germline CDR1 and CDR2 sequences are MNHNS and SASEGT. The V gene end was trimmed by 6 bases and the J gene end by 0 bases; junction bases not matched to a gene: 2.